These 32 T cell receptor beta chains originate from one sample sequenced in a study of blood T cell repertoires in COVID-19 (dated by TCRdb to about 2020). Libraries were built with the immunoSEQ multiplex PCR assay. Entries here come from immuneACCESS through TCRdb and include only in-frame sequences with V and J called. Some clones fail to appear in such tables; in the studies checked, an unresolved V gene covers under half of the shortfall, and the cause of the remainder is unknown. The sample contains hundreds of thousands of clones, roughly 87% of them found a single time. Jointly, the top ten make up over 6% of the sample. Sequences were obtained from PBMCs or T cells enriched from blood (not recorded which). These receptors were taken from a woman aged 40-49 years who had recovered from COVID-19.

The chain has TRBV28 and TRBJ1-5; D not certain. This CDR3 is 16 amino acids long. Germline V lookup: CDR1 MDHEN, CDR2 SYDVKM. Trimming took off 2 bases at V and 3 bases at J, with 14 bases between the two ends. CDR3 DNA sequence: TGTGCCAGCAGTTTAGGCATCCCCAGTCCCAATCAGCCCCAGCATTTT. It specifies CASSLGIPSPNQPQHF.

The sample holds one count of this clone. This chain joins TRBV10-3 and TRBJ2-3; 8 bases map to TRBD1. The trim removed 3 bases at V and 0 bases at J, leaving 11 bases unmatched. This CDR3 region has 18 residues. Germline V gene sequence: CDR1 ENHRY, CDR2 SYGVKD. DNA for the CDR3: TGTGCCATCAGTGACCCAACGGGGACAGGCACTAGCACAGATACGCAGTATTTT. Translating it yields CAISDPTGTGTSTDTQYF.

This clone has just a few counts. The chain employs TRBV29-1 and TRBJ2-7; 7 positions match TRBD1. In germline, CDR1 is SQVTM, CDR2 ANQGSEA. Losses at the gene ends were 5 bases for V and 7 bases for J; bases not matched to a gene: 2. The CDR3 loop spans 10 amino acids. CDR3 nucleotide sequence: TGCAGCGTTATGGACAGGGAGCAGTACTTC. This codes for CSVMDREQYF.

The rearrangement links TRBV28 to TRBJ1-5; D is undetermined. Germline V gene sequence: CDR1 MDHEN, CDR2 SYDVKM. CDR3 size: 10 residues. The V and J ends lost 6 bases and 9 bases respectively, with 6 bases between them. The CDR3 bases are TGTGCCAGCAGCAGTCGGCCCCAGCATTTT. Translation: CASSSRPQHF.

This clone is a singleton in its sample. The gene calls are TRBV15 and TRBJ2-1; the match to TRBD1 covers 7 bases. CDR3 length: 14 amino acids. The germline V gene encodes CDR1 LNHNV and CDR2 YYDKDF (reference sequence). Trimming removed 4 bases from V and 9 bases from J; junction bases left unmatched: 9. This chain's CDR3 is CATSKGQARGEQFF. The CDR3 DNA is TGTGCCACCAGCAAAGGACAGGCCAGGGGTGAGCAGTTCTTC. The full variable domain, its missing parts supplied by reference TRBV15 and TRBJ2-1, is DAMVIQNPRYQVTQFGKPVTLSCSQTLNHNVMYWYQQKSSQAPKLLFHYYDKDFNNEADTPDNFQSRRPNTSFCFLDIRSPGLGDTAMYLCATSKGQARGEQFFGPGTRLTVL.

This chain uses TRBV7-7 with TRBJ2-5, with D possibly being TRBD1 (6 bases). Germline loops: CDR1 SSHAT, CDR2 FNYEAQ (reference sequence). This CDR3 comprises 13 residues. CDR3 sequence (DNA): TGTGCTAGTTCCCGGGACATTGTAGAGACCCAGTACTTC. Protein: CASSRDIVETQYF. The entire variable domain, with the rest obtained from reference TRBV7-7 and TRBJ2-5, is as follows: GAGVSQSPRYKVTKRGQDVTLRCDPISSHATLYWYQQALGQGPEFLTYFNYEAQPDKSGLPSDRFSAERPEGSISTLTIQRTEQRDSAMYRCASSRDIVETQYFGPGTRLLVL.

CDR3 coding DNA: TGTGCCAGTAGTCGCGATCCCAGGGGATATGAAGCTTTCTTT. Its protein product is CASSRDPRGYEAFF. The V and J genes are TRBV19 and TRBJ1-1; a weak D match, TRBD1 (6 bases). Germline V lookup: CDR1 LNHDA, CDR2 SQIVND (reference sequence). Trimming took 5 bases from V and 7 from J, leaving 17 bases between them. The CDR3 consists of 14 residues.

This clone is a singleton in its sample. The rearrangement joins TRBV2 to TRBJ2-2; 13 positions match TRBD2. V shed 6 bases, J shed 5 bases, and the junction held 12 bases outside the gene matches. Germline V gives CDR1 SNHLY, CDR2 FYNNEI. The CDR3 has 18 residues. The CDR3, as DNA: TGTGCCAGCAGCCCTCCCCCGGGACTAGCGGGATGGACCGGGGAGCTGTTTTTT. It encodes CASSPPPGLAGWTGELFF.

The chain uses TRBV12-3 or TRBV12-4 and TRBJ2-7, with D uncertain. There are 13 residues in the CDR3. Trimming removed 4 bases at V and 2 bases at J, with 9 bases between. This chain's CDR3 is CASSSSRTYEQYF. In nucleotides, the CDR3 is TGTGCCAGCAGTTCCTCGCGGACCTACGAGCAGTACTTC.

The genes are TRBV28 and TRBJ2-5; 14 bases are shared with TRBD2. The CDR3 loop spans 15 amino acids. Looked up from germline, CDR1 is MDHEN and CDR2 is SYDVKM. With 6 bases clipped from V and 7 bases from J, the junction kept 7 bases outside the gene matches. CDR3 protein: CASRGTSGSTVTQYF. For the CDR3, the DNA is TGTGCCAGCAGGGGGACTAGCGGGAGTACGGTGACCCAGTACTTC.

The chain links TRBV6-6 to TRBJ1-5; D gene uncertain. Germline V gene sequence: CDR1 MNHNY, CDR2 SVGAGI (reference sequence). There are 13 residues in the CDR3. The ends were cut back, 7 bases at V and 6 bases at J, with 13 bases in the middle. The CDR3 spells CASTPSPGQPQHF. Here the CDR3 DNA reads TGTGCCAGCACTCCCTCCCCGGGTCAGCCCCAGCATTTT.

The V and J genes are TRBV28 and TRBJ1-5; a weak D match, TRBD1 (5 bases). The CDR3 sequence is 14 residues long. The ends were cut back, 7 bases at V and 2 bases at J, with 12 bases in the middle. Germline V gene sequence: CDR1 MDHEN, CDR2 SYDVKM. CDR3 in DNA: TGTGCCAGCACCCCGACAGTCCGCAATCAGCCCCAGCATTTT. Its translation is CASTPTVRNQPQHF.

The rearrangement joins TRBV7-2 to TRBJ2-2, with TRBD1 matching over 7 bases. V shed 4 bases and J 4 bases; nucleotides not matched to a gene: 6. The CDR3 covers 15 residues. The germline V gene has CDR1 SGHTA and CDR2 FQGNSA. CDR3 in amino acids: CASSSQGVRTGELFF. The CDR3 DNA reads as TGTGCCAGCAGCTCTCAGGGGGTTCGCACCGGGGAGCTGTTTTTT.

The V call is TRBV30, the J call TRBJ2-5; tentative D call: TRBD1 (5 bases). This CDR3 is 12 amino acids long. Germline CDR1 and CDR2: GTSNPN and SVGIG (reference sequence). V lost 2 bases to trimming and J lost 9 bases, with 13 bases between them. The CDR3 is CAWSSDSTAQYF. For the CDR3, the DNA is TGTGCCTGGAGTTCAGACAGCACGGCCCAGTACTTC.

The chain combines TRBV7-2 with TRBJ2-1; 13 positions agree with TRBD2. The V gene end was trimmed by 5 bases and the J gene end by 1 base; junction bases not matched to a gene: 11. Germline V gives CDR1 SGHTA, CDR2 FQGNSA. The CDR3 loop spans 19 amino acids. The CDR3 region has the DNA TGTGCCAGCAGCCGGCGGGGGACTAGCGGGGTTCTATCCTACAATGAGCAGTTCTTC. Encoded protein: CASSRRGTSGVLSYNEQFF.

The V call is TRBV20-1, the J call TRBJ2-7; possible D gene TRBD1, 5 bases. Germline assignment: CDR1 DFQATT and CDR2 SNEGSKA (reference sequence). Trimming took off 6 bases at V and 4 bases at J, with 10 bases between the two ends. The CDR3 is 11 amino acids. The CDR3, as DNA: TGCAGTGCCCAGCGACAGTACGAGCAGTACTTC. Its translation is CSAQRQYEQYF.

The rearrangement joins TRBV14 to TRBJ2-3, with a weak D call TRBD2 (6 bases). CDR3 size: 15 residues. Germline CDR1 and CDR2: SGHDN and FVKESK. V dropped 4 bases and J dropped 0 bases, with 11 bases sitting between them. CDR3 residues: CASSLGLQSTDTQYF. The CDR3 DNA follows: TGTGCCAGCAGCCTGGGACTCCAGAGCACAGATACGCAGTATTTT.

The chain links TRBV19 to TRBJ1-2; the D gene is possibly TRBD1 (6 bases). The V end lost 5 bases, the J end lost 4 bases, and 20 bases lay between the germline ends. Per germline, CDR1 LNHDA and CDR2 SQIVND (reference sequence). The CDR3 is made up of 16 amino acids. CDR3 loop: CASSPRTARASYGYTF. Written as DNA, the CDR3 is TGTGCCAGTAGTCCTCGGACAGCACGAGCCTCCTATGGCTACACCTTC.

The chain couples TRBV7-2 to TRBJ1-2; 7 bases match TRBD1. The V gene's germline CDR1 is SGHTA and CDR2 FQGNSA. V trimming: 5 bases; J trimming: 4 bases; junction bases outside the gene matches: 7. This CDR3 contains 14 residues. The CDR3 nucleotides are TGTGCCAGCAGCCTAGAGGGACAGTCCTATGGCTACACCTTC. As protein: CASSLEGQSYGYTF.

This chain joins TRBV18 and TRBJ1-4, with 7 bases matching TRBD1. Germline-derived CDR1 and CDR2 are KGHSH and LQKENI. The V segment lost 6 bases and the J segment 8 bases; nucleotides outside the gene matches: 9. This CDR3 is built from 14 residues. The CDR3 is CASSVRGPKEKLFF. CDR3 nucleotides: TGTGCCAGCTCCGTGAGGGGGCCGAAGGAAAAACTGTTTTTT.

The gene calls are TRBV6-5 and TRBJ2-5; D not certain. With 0 bases removed from V and 5 bases from J, the gap between germline ends came to 10 bases. The CDR3 is 14 amino acids. Germline V CDR1 and CDR2: MNHEY, SVGAGI. The CDR3 bases are TGTGCCAGCAGTTACTCGTCGGTCGTCGAGACCCAGTACTTC. This codes for CASSYSSVVETQYF.

This clone has ten or more counts. Other nucleotide sequences in the sample specify the same CDR3. The chain couples TRBV2 to TRBJ2-1; D possibly corresponds to TRBD1 (5 bases). There are 15 residues in the CDR3. Germline CDR1 SNHLY, CDR2 FYNNEI. Trimming pared 4 bases from V and 0 bases from J, leaving 10 bases between. The DNA for the CDR3 is TGTGCCAGCAGTGGGGGCAGCAGCTCCTACAATGAGCAGTTCTTC. Encoded protein: CASSGGSSSYNEQFF.

The count of this clone is one. The chain is built from TRBV2 and TRBJ2-7; 8 bases match TRBD1. The CDR3 contains 14 residues. Germline V gene lookup returns CDR1 SNHLY and CDR2 FYNNEI. V was pared by 7 bases and J by 0 bases, with 5 bases of the junction left unmatched. The CDR3 loop is CASMLTGDSYEQYF. The CDR3 nucleotides read TGTGCCAGCATGCTGACAGGGGACTCCTACGAGCAGTACTTC.

The gene calls are TRBV13 and TRBJ2-7, with TRBD2 matching over 10 bases. From germline, CDR1 is PRHDT and CDR2 FYEKMQ (reference sequence). The V and J ends lost 0 bases and 9 bases, in that order; junction bases with no gene match: 8. The CDR3 runs 15 residues. CDR3 nucleotides: TGTGCCAGCAGCTTAGGGGCAGCGGGAGGGGGAGCGCAGTACTTC. Protein: CASSLGAAGGGAQYF.

This chain links TRBV28 with TRBJ2-7; D ambiguous. This CDR3 is built from 12 residues. V was cut by 5 bases and J by 1 base, with 6 bases left in between. The germline CDR1 and CDR2 sequences are MDHEN and SYDVKM. The CDR3 DNA reads as TGTGCCAGCAGTCGAGGATCCTACGAGCAGTACTTC. This encodes CASSRGSYEQYF.

The chain employs TRBV21-1 and TRBJ2-7; TRBD2 was called by the table and not checked on the DNA. TRBV21-1 corresponds to a pseudogene. The CDR3 is made up of 16 amino acids. The CDR3 protein is CASNYPGTRPMWEQYF. The DNA of the CDR3 is TGTGCCAGCAACTATCCCGGGACTAGACCAATGTGGGAGCAGTACTTC.

The rearrangement links TRBV5-4 to TRBJ2-3; 7 positions agree with TRBD2. Unmatched junction bases numbered 8, after V lost 4 bases and J lost 0 bases. The CDR3 has 16 amino acids. Germline assignment: CDR1 SGHNT and CDR2 YYREEE (reference sequence). CDR3: CASSRTREASTDTQYF. CDR3 DNA sequence: TGTGCCAGCAGCCGCACACGGGAGGCCAGCACAGATACGCAGTATTTT.

V usage is TRBV6-4 and J usage is TRBJ1-5; TRBD1 agrees at 8 bases. Germline loops: CDR1 MRHNA, CDR2 SNTAGT. The CDR3 loop spans 16 amino acids. Trimming at V came to 0 bases and at J to 2 bases, leaving 3 bases not matched to a gene. The CDR3 protein is CASSDSVDRGNQPQHF. CDR3 DNA: TGTGCCAGCAGTGACTCTGTGGACAGGGGCAATCAGCCCCAGCATTTT.

The J gene is TRBJ2-7, the V gene TRBV7-2; D is uncertain. This CDR3 contains 14 residues. Germline V gene data show CDR1 as SGHTA and CDR2 as FQGNSA. V was pared by 2 bases and J by 2 bases, with 10 bases between. The CDR3 bases are TGTGCCAGCAGCTTATCGGGTTTAGCCTACGAGCAGTACTTC. This encodes CASSLSGLAYEQYF.

CDR3 residues: CASSHPGTSGRYEQYF. The CDR3 DNA reads as TGTGCCAGCAGCCACCCCGGGACTAGCGGGAGGTACGAGCAGTACTTC. The chain employs TRBV11-2 and TRBJ2-7; 15 bases match TRBD2. CDR1 is SGHAT and CDR2 is FQNNGV in the germline V gene. V lost 5 bases to trimming and J lost 4 bases; unmatched junction nucleotides: 6. CDR3 length equals 16 residues.

The chain carries TRBV7-3 and TRBJ2-3, with TRBD2 identical over 7 bases. Looked up from germline, CDR1 is SGHTA and CDR2 is FQGTGA. The ends lost 6 bases at V and 1 base at J; junction bases unmatched: 7. The CDR3 is 15 amino acids. Written as DNA, the CDR3 is TGTGCCAGCAGTCCTGGGGCGGGAGGCACAGATACGCAGTATTTT. This encodes CASSPGAGGTDTQYF. Looking up the rest from reference TRBV7-3 and TRBJ2-3 gives the full variable domain: GAGVSQTPSNKVTEKGKYVELRCDPISGHTALYWYRQSLGQGPEFLIYFQGTGAADDSGLPNDRFFAVRPEGSVSTLKIQRTERGDSAVYLCASSPGAGGTDTQYFGPGTRLTVL.

The chain carries TRBV7-8 and TRBJ2-1; D might be TRBD2 (5 bases). The CDR3 runs 16 residues. CDR1 and CDR2 (germline): SGHVS, FQNEAQ. V lost 1 base to trimming and J lost 5 bases, with 15 bases between them. CDR3 nucleotides: TGTGCCAGCAGCTTAGTTCGGGCGGGCAAGAACAATGAGCAGTTCTTC. It translates to CASSLVRAGKNNEQFF.